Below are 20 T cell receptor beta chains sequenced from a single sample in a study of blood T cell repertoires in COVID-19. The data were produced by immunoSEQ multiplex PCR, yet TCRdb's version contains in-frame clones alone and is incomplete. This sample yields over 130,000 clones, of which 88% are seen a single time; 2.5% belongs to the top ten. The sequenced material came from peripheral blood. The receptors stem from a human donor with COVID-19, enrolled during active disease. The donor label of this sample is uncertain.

CDR3 residues: CASSVGGGNSYDNEQFF. CDR3 DNA sequence: TGTGCCAGCAGCGTAGGCGGGGGCAACTCCTACGACAATGAGCAGTTCTTC. The rearrangement joins TRBV9 to TRBJ2-1, with D maybe TRBD2 (7 bases). The CDR3 extends over 17 amino acids. The ends were cut back, 0 bases at V and 5 bases at J, with 18 bases in the middle. Germline V gives CDR1 SGDLS, CDR2 YYNGEE.

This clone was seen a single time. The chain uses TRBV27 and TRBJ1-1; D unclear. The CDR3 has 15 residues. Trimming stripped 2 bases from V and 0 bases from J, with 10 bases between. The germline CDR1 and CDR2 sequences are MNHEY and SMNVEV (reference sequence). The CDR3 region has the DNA TGTGCCAGCAGTTTAGCCGGGAGGGTGAACACTGAAGCTTTCTTT. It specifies CASSLAGRVNTEAFF.

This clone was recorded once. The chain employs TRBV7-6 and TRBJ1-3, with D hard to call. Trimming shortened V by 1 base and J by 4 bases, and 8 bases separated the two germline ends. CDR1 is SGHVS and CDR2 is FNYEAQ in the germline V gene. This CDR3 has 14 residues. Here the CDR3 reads CASSLGFGGNTIYF. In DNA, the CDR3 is TGTGCCAGCAGCTTAGGGTTCGGGGGAAACACCATATATTTT.

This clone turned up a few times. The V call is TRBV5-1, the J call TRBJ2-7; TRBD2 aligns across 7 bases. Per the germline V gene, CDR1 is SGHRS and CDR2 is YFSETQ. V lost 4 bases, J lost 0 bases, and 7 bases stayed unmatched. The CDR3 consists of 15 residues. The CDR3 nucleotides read TGCGCCAGCAGCCCGAGCAGCGGGGACTCCTACGAGCAGTACTTC. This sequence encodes CASSPSSGDSYEQYF.

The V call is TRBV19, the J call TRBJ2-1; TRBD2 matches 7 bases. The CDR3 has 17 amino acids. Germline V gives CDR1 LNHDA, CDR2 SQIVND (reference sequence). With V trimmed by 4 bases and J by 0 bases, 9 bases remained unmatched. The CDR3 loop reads CASSTPPREGSYNEQFF. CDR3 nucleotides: TGTGCCAGTAGTACCCCCCCTAGGGAGGGCTCCTACAATGAGCAGTTCTTC.

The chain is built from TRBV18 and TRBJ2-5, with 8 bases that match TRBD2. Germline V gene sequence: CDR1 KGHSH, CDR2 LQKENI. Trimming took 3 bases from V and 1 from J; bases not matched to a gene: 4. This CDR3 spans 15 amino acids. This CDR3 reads CASSPQAGGQETQYF. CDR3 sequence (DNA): TGTGCCAGCTCACCCCAGGCGGGGGGCCAAGAGACCCAGTACTTC.

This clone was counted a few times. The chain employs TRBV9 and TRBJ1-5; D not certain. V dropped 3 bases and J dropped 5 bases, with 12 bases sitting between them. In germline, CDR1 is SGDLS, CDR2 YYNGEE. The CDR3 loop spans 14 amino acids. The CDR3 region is CASSGGSFDQPQHF. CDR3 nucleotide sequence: TGTGCCAGCAGCGGAGGGAGTTTTGATCAGCCCCAGCATTTT. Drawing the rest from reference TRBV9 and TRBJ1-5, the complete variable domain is DSGVTQTPKHLITATGQRVTLRCSPRSGDLSVYWYQQSLDQGLQFLIQYYNGEERAKGNILERFSAQQFPDLHSELNLSSLELGDSALYFCASSGGSFDQPQHFGDGTRLSIL.

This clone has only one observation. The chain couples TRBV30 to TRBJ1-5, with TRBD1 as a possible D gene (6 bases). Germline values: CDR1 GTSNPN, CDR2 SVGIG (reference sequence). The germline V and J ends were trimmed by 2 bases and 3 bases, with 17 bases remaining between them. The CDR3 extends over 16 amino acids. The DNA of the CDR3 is TGTGCCTGGAGTACCGCGGGTGGACAGACCAATCAGCCCCAGCATTTT. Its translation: CAWSTAGGQTNQPQHF.

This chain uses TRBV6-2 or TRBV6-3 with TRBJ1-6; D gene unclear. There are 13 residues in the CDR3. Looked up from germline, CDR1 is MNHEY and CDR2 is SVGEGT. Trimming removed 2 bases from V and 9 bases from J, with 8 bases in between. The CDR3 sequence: CASSYNSGSPLHF. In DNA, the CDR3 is TGTGCCAGCAGTTACAACTCTGGTTCACCCCTCCACTTT.

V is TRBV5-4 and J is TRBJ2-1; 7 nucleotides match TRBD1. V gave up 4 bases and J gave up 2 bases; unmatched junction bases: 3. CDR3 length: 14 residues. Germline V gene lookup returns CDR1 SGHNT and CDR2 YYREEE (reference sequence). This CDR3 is CASSRQGTYNEQFF. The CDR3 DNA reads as TGTGCCAGCAGCAGACAGGGAACCTACAATGAGCAGTTCTTC.

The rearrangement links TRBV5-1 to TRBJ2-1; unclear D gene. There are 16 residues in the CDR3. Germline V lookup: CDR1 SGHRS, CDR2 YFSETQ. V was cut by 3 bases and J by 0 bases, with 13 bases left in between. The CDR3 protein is CASSSVSMSSYNEQFF. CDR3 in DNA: TGCGCCAGCAGCTCCGTTTCGATGAGCTCCTACAATGAGCAGTTCTTC.

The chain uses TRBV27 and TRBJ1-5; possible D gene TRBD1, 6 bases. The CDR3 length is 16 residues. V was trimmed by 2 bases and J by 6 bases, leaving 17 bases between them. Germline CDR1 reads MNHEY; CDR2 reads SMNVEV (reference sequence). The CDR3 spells CASSLSGREGGQPQHF. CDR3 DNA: TGTGCCAGCAGTTTAAGTGGCAGGGAAGGGGGTCAGCCCCAGCATTTT.

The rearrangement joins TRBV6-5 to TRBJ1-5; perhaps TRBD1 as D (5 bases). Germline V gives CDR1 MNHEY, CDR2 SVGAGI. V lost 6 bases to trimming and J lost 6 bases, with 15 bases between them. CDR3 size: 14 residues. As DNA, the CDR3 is TGTGCCAGCAGCAGGGTCAAAATCAGTCAGCCCCAGCATTTT. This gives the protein CASSRVKISQPQHF.

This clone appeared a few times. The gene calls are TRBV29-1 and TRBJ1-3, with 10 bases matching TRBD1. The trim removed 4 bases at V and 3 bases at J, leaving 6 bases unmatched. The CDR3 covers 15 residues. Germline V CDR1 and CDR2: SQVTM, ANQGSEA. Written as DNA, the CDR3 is TGCAGCGTTGGACAGGGGGCATCGGATGGAAACACCATATATTTT. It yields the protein CSVGQGASDGNTIYF.

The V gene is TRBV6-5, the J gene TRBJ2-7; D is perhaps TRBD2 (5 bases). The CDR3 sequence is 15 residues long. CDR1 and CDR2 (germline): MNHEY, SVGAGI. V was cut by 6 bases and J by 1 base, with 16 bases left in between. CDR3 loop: CASRRDRQASYEQYF. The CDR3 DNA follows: TGTGCCAGCAGGAGGGATCGGCAGGCGTCCTACGAGCAGTACTTC.

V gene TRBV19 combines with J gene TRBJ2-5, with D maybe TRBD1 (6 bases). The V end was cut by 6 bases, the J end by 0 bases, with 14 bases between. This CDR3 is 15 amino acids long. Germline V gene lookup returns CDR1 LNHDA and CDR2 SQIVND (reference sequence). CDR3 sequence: CASRTTGTYQETQYF. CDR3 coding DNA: TGTGCCAGTAGAACCACCGGGACATACCAAGAGACCCAGTACTTC.

This chain's CDR3 is CATSDWTSGGAGELFF. CDR3 nucleotides: TGTGCCACCAGTGATTGGACTAGCGGGGGGGCCGGGGAGCTGTTTTTT. V gene TRBV24-1 combines with J gene TRBJ2-2; 15 bases align to TRBD2. Germline CDR1 is KGHDR and CDR2 is SFDVKD. Germline trimming cut 2 bases from V and 6 bases from J; bases unmatched to any gene: 0. The CDR3 has 16 amino acids.

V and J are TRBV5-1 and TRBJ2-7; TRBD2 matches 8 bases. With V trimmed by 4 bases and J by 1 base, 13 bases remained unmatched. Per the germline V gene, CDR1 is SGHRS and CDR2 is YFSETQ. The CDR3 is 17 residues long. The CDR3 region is CASSMTTSGVRSYEQYF. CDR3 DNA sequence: TGCGCCAGCAGCATGACCACTAGCGGAGTTAGGTCCTACGAGCAGTACTTC.

The CDR3 sequence is CASGLGQGLAGTDTQYF. The CDR3 coding sequence is TGTGCTAGTGGTTTGGGCCAGGGGCTAGCGGGCACAGATACGCAGTATTTT. This chain joins TRBV12-5 and TRBJ2-3; D is perhaps TRBD2 (7 bases). CDR1 and CDR2 (germline): LGHNT, FRNRAP. Trimming stripped 1 base from V and 1 base from J, with 15 bases between. This CDR3 is built from 17 residues.

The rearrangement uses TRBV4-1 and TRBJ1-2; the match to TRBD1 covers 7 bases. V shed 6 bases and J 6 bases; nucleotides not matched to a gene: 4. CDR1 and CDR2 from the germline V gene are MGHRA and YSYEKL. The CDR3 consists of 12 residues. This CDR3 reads CASRNRGDGYTF. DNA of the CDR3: TGCGCCAGCAGGAACAGGGGCGATGGCTACACCTTC.